This TCR beta chain was recovered during a study of CD8 T cells in Susac syndrome. CD8+ and CD4+ blood T cells underwent TCR beta sequencing. With random hexamers, reverse transcription was performed on roughly 0.5 to 1 ug of RNA. In TCRdb, the immunoSEQ multiplex PCR reads were re-called with MiXCR into one record per CDR3 protein. In the table there are over 95,000 distinct CDR3 sequences, about 90% of which are singletons. CDR3 length equals 18 residues. The V gene's germline CDR1 is DFQATT and CDR2 SNEGSKA (reference sequence). V lost 5 bases to trimming and J lost 6 bases, with 31 bases between them.

The sequenced material came from CD4+ T cells from PBMCs. The receptor was isolated from a human donor in good health. The rearrangement links TRBV20-1 to TRBJ1-2, with no clear D. The CDR3 loop reads CSAPTTYFLRVGSNGYTF. The CDR3 DNA is TGCAGTGCTCCGACCACCTATTTCCTGAGGGTTGGGTCTAATGGCTACACCTTC.